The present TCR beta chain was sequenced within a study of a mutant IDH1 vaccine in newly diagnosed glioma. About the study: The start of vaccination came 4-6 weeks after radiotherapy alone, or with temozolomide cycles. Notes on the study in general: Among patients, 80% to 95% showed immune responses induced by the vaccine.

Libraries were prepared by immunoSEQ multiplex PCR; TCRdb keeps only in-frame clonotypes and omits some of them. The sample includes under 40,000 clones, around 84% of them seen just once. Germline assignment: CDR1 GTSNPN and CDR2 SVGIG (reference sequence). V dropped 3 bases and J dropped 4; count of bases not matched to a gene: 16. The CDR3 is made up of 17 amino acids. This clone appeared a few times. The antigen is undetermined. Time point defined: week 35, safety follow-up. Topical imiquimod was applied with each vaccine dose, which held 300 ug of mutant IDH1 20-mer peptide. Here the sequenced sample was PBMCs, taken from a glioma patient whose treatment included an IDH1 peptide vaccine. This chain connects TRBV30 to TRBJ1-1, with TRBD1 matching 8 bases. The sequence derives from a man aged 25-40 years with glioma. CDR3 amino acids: CAWSPRWRTGKATEAFF. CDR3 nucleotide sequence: TGTGCCTGGAGCCCCCGGTGGAGGACAGGGAAAGCCACTGAAGCTTTCTTT.